This section outlines one T cell receptor beta chain sequence together with its context. Its antigen target is currently unknown. Per-base qualities were not stored, and no clone one base away is much larger. Using the deep immunoSEQ assay, TCR CDR3 regions were amplified from genomic DNA by multiplex PCR. Extracted genomic DNA from each cell subset was distributed evenly across all wells of several immunoSEQ 96-well plates, and each plate was treated as a replicate. For sorted subsets, each replicate PCR was loaded with roughly 200 ng genomic DNA, equivalent to 30,000 to 35,000 T cell genomes. The purified libraries were quantified using a Qubit 3.0 fluorometer, sized with a Bioanalyzer 2100, and then quantified again using the KAPA Library Quantification kit. Every immunoSEQ 96-well plate was sequenced on a separate single-read 150-cycle Illumina NextSeq 550 flow cell. The source study handled its data this way. Because the immunoSEQ output held only junctional sequences and lacked quality scores, the filtering could not match the filtering applied to full-length reads. Sequences were annotated with PyIR, a Python wrapper for IgBLAST v1.9, and V/J genes and CDR3 were assigned using IMGT germline references. Reads with weak V/J assignments (E-value above 1e-6), missing CDR3, stop codons, out-of-frame junctions, or ambiguous translated residues were removed. A V3J clonotype was defined by an identical inferred V gene, J gene, and CDR3 amino acid sequence. The percentage overlap between two repertoires was calculated by dividing the number of shared unique clonotypes by the size of the smaller repertoire. Repertoire richness was assessed with RTK rarefaction, the Chao1 estimator, and Recon v2.1 estimates of unobserved clonotypes. OLGA was used to compute generation probabilities for all TCRbeta clonotypes that the gDNA method yielded from a handful of donors. TCRdb carries this immuneACCESS record with in-frame sequences only. Its versions omit some clonotypes, under half of them owing to an unresolved V gene in the studies checked, with the rest unexplained. That table furnishes V, J and clone size, whereas the DNA furnished D and trimming. This sample holds about 2.1 million clones; over 85% were observed only once. Of the sample, less than 2% falls within the top ten clones.

CD8 naive samples were obtained by positive selection for CCR7 among CD45RO-negative cells, yielding a CD45RA+CCR7+ population from which TemRA cells were excluded. The donors were healthy, HIV-negative adults who had no recently reported acute infections or vaccinations. All donors were Caucasian adults living in Nashville, Tennessee, USA. Blood was obtained by leukapheresis, after which PBMCs were separated by Ficoll-Histopaque density gradient centrifugation and cryopreserved in liquid nitrogen vapor phase. Analytical flow cytometry was used to check the purity and quantity of every magnetically sorted T cell population. Genomic DNA was isolated from every sorted fraction and measured by UV absorbance on a Nanodrop 2000c. Looking up the germline V gene yields CDR1 SNHLY and CDR2 FYNNEI. Inclusive of the bounding cysteine and phenylalanine, the CDR3 is 16 residues long. Only the CDR3 region is kept as DNA, spanning 48 bases read in frame from base 1. V is clipped by 0 bases and J by 2 bases, and the sequence between their germline boundaries is 13 bases long.

This entry belongs to a study of shared clonotypes between healthy human individuals (dated by TCRdb to 2020 to 2021). Context from the whole study: The cohort included three men and a couple of women between 18 and 49 years of age. Different laboratories and diverse techniques were used to prepare libraries and sequence TCR repertoires, to increase sequencing depth and limit assay-specific biases. Between about 0.8 and 9 billion PBMCs per donor were obtained by leukapheresis. Per donor, three plates each were used for CD4 naive and CD4 memory, two for CD8 naive, and one for CD8 memory. To estimate repertoire size and how much clonotypes are shared between individuals, the study performed deep sequencing of blood TCR repertoires from five healthy adults. Paper-wide results and their limitations: Only blood was sampled, and tissue TCR repertoires likely differ from those in blood. Rarefaction of sorted-subset datasets indicated incomplete sequencing despite the large sequencing depth. Estimated clonotype richness was generally larger for naive than for memory subsets. Sharing across a handful of donors was observed for around 5% of naive CD4, less than 4% of naive CD8, about 2.3% of memory CD4, and roughly 0.4% of memory CD8 clonotypes. Because the study included only a small number of donors, the genetic and exposure-history diversity represented was limited. Higher generation probabilities were observed for clonotypes shared by all four sorted-subset donors than for non-shared clonotypes. Based on pairwise subsampling, the degree of clonotype sharing among donors was expected to be affected by sequencing depth.

Rearrangement joined TRBV2 to TRBJ2-5, with the D call perhaps TRBD1 or TRBD2, as 6 bases match in each case. Sequenced material: naive CD8+ T cells from PBMCs. What the cell subset or site label conveys for this sample: CD45RA+CCR7+. The sequence was obtained from a man aged 18 to 35 in good health. Some clones in this sample may be carry-over from other donors' samples. The nucleotides read TGTGCCAGCAGTGAAGCGCGAACAGGGAGGCAAGAGACCCAGTACTTC. The encoded protein is CASSEARTGRQETQYF. The CDR3, completed at both ends by the reference TRBV2 and TRBJ2-5 genes, gives the full variable domain EPEVTQTPSHQVTQMGQEVILRCVPISNHLYFYWYRQILGQKVEFLVSFYNNEISEKSEIFDDQFSVERPDGSNFTLKIRSTKLEDSAMYFCASSEARTGRQETQYFGPGTRLLVL.